This TCR beta chain was retrieved from a study of graft-versus-host responses after intestinal transplantation. General study results and limits: Allografts carried high graft-versus-host to host-versus-graft clonal ratios in patients having graft-donor T cell macrochimerism.

A remark on this clone: Its matching antigen is unknown.

Libraries were prepared by immunoSEQ multiplex PCR; TCRdb keeps only in-frame clonotypes and omits some of them. The sample records roughly 99,000 clones, more than 75% being singletons. Germline V CDR1 and CDR2: SGDLS, YYNGEE. V shed 7 bases and J shed 8 bases, with 24 bases lying between them. This CDR3 is built from 16 residues. The gene calls are TRBV9 and TRBJ1-4; D possibly corresponds to TRBD1 (5 bases). The clonotype originates from a human patient who received an intestinal transplant, so some T cells may come from the graft donor. The specimen was PBMCs, collected 255 days after intestinal transplant. The CDR3 DNA is TGTGCCAGCGAGAGACAGCTCCATAGGATCCGGGAAAAACTGTTTTTT. It is translated as CASERQLHRIREKLFF.